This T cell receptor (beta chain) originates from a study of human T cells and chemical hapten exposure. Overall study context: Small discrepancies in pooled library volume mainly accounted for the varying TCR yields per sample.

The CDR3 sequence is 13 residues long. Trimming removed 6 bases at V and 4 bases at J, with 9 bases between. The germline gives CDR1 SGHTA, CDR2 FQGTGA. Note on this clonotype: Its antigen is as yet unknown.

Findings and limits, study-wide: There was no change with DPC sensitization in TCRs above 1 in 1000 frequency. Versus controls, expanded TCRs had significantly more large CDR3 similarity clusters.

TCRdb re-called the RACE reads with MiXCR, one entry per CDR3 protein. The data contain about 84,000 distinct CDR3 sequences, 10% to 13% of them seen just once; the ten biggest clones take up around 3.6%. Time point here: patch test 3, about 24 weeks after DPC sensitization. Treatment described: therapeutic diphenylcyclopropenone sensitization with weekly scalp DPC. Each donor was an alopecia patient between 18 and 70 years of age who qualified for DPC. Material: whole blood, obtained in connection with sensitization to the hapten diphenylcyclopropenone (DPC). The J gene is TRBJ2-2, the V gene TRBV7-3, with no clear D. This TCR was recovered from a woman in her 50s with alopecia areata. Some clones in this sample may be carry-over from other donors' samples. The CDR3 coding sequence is TGTGCCAGCAGTCTCGCTAGCACCGGGGAGCTGTTTTTT. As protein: CASSLASTGELFF. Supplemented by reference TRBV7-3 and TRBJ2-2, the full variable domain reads GAGVSQTPSNKVTEKGKYVELRCDPISGHTALYWYRQSLGQGPEFLIYFQGTGAADDSGLPNDRFFAVRPEGSVSTLKIQRTERGDSAVYLCASSLASTGELFFGEGSRLTVL.